This T cell receptor beta chain was identified in a study of blood T cell repertoires in COVID-19. This table comes from immunoSEQ multiplex PCR, and its TCRdb copy is limited to in-frame clones, with some not included. The sample lists around 140,000 clones; roughly 88% were seen once. The clonotype originates from a man in his sixties with active or convalescent COVID-19. The specimen was peripheral blood.

The CDR3 is CASSPGQGNTEAFF. The CDR3 region has the DNA TGTGCCAGCTCACCGGGGCAGGGGAACACTGAAGCTTTCTTT. The rearrangement joins TRBV18 to TRBJ1-1; D may be TRBD1 (5 bases). This CDR3 comprises 14 residues. The germline V and J ends were trimmed by 3 bases and 1 base, with 9 bases remaining between them. The germline V gene encodes CDR1 KGHSH and CDR2 LQKENI. Complete variable domain (other parts from reference TRBV18 and TRBJ1-1): NAGVMQNPRHLVRRRGQEARLRCSPMKGHSHVYWYRQLPEEGLKFMVYLQKENIIDESGMPKERFSAEFPKEGPSILRIQQVVRGDSAAYFCASSPGQGNTEAFFGQGTRLTVV.